Each of the 32 T cell receptor beta chains below was sequenced from the same sample in a study of early T cells in non-severe SARS-CoV-2 infection. One entry per CDR3 protein results from TCRdb running MiXCR on the 5' RACE reads. The sample holds about 61,000 distinct CDR3 sequences, around 13% seen once. Specimen: whole blood, collected at baseline. All receptors derive from an adult who was a healthcare worker with PCR-confirmed SARS-CoV-2 infection or an uninfected control (not recorded which). The donor label of this sample is uncertain.

The rearrangement uses TRBV5-1 and TRBJ2-7; D is undetermined. Germline CDR1 is SGHRS and CDR2 is YFSETQ. V lost 1 base, J lost 2 bases, and 10 bases lay in between. There are 14 residues in the CDR3. CDR3 coding DNA: TGCGCCAGCAGCTTGAGGTATAGGGCCTACGAGCAGTACGTC. Translated: CASSLRYRAYEQYV.

This clonotype has just a few counts. CDR3 nucleotide sequence: TGTGCCAGCAGCGCGAGTAGGGCGATGGAGACCCAGTACTTC. Its protein is CASSASRAMETQYF. The rearrangement uses TRBV7-2 and TRBJ2-5, with D unclear. Germline V CDR1 and CDR2: SGHTA, FQGNSA. Trimming took off 5 bases at V and 5 bases at J, with 15 bases between the two ends. The CDR3 has 14 residues.

The J gene is TRBJ2-3, the V gene TRBV6-1; 7 nucleotides match TRBD2. V trimming: 7 bases; J trimming: 5 bases; junction bases outside the gene matches: 9. Germline V gene sequence: CDR1 MNHNS, CDR2 SASEGT. The CDR3 runs 14 residues. As DNA, the CDR3 is TGTGCCAGCACCTCCGGGGGGAGTGGAGATACGCAGTATTTT. Translated: CASTSGGSGDTQYF.

The chain links TRBV4-1 to TRBJ2-5; D ambiguous. The V and J ends lost 4 bases and 0 bases respectively, with 9 bases between them. This CDR3 comprises 14 residues. Germline CDR1 reads MGHRA; CDR2 reads YSYEKL. The CDR3 DNA sequence: TGCGCCAGCAGCCCAGGACGGTACCAAGAGACCCAGTACTTC. Translation gives CASSPGRYQETQYF.

The chain is built from TRBV6-4 and TRBJ2-6; TRBD1 matches 10 bases. This CDR3 comprises 17 residues. Per germline, CDR1 MRHNA and CDR2 SNTAGT. With V trimmed by 3 bases and J by 2 bases, 4 bases remained unmatched. The CDR3 here is CASSERTGGTGANVLTF. The CDR3 nucleotides read TGTGCCAGCAGTGAAAGGACAGGGGGTACTGGGGCCAACGTCCTGACTTTC.

This clonotype came up a few times. The rearrangement links TRBV2 to TRBJ2-3, with 12 positions matching TRBD2. The CDR3 consists of 17 residues. V was pared by 5 bases and J by 2 bases, with 8 bases of the junction left unmatched. Germline lookup yields CDR1 SNHLY and CDR2 FYNNEI. The CDR3 region is CASSRWTSGTNTDTQYF. The CDR3 coding sequence is TGTGCCAGCAGTCGATGGACTAGCGGGACTAACACAGATACGCAGTATTTT.

J is TRBJ2-2 and V is TRBV18; possible D gene TRBD2, 7 bases. The CDR3 extends over 16 amino acids. The germline gives CDR1 KGHSH, CDR2 LQKENI. V lost 2 bases to trimming and J lost 1 base, with 11 bases between them. CDR3 protein: CASSPTGGLNTGELFF. In nucleotides, the CDR3 is TGTGCCAGCTCACCAACGGGGGGCCTGAACACCGGGGAGCTGTTTTTT.

There are a few counts of this clonotype. This sequence joins TRBV6-6 and TRBJ2-1; 10 nucleotides agree with TRBD2. The length of the CDR3 is 13 residues. CDR1 and CDR2 from the germline V gene are MNHNY and SVGAGI (reference sequence). V shed 9 bases and J 5 bases; nucleotides not matched to a gene: 4. CDR3 nucleotide sequence: TGTGCCAGTAGCGGGGGGAAAAACAATGAGCAGTTCTTC. This gives the protein CASSGGKNNEQFF.

This rearrangement joins TRBV3-1 to TRBJ1-1; the D gene is possibly TRBD1 (6 bases). This CDR3 spans 14 amino acids. Trimming pared 1 base from V and 4 bases from J, leaving 10 bases between. CDR1 is LGHDT and CDR2 is YNNKEL in the germline V gene (reference sequence). The CDR3 loop is CASSQVGGGTEAFF. CDR3 bases: TGTGCCAGCAGCCAAGTCGGAGGGGGCACTGAAGCTTTCTTT.

The chain carries TRBV11-3 and TRBJ2-5, with 12 nucleotides matching TRBD1. V was pared by 1 base and J by 4 bases, with 7 bases of the junction left unmatched. CDR1 and CDR2 (germline): SGHNT, YENEEA. CDR3 size: 17 residues. This CDR3 reads CASSLGIRDRGRETQYF. The CDR3 DNA reads TGTGCCAGCAGCTTAGGTATCCGGGACAGGGGGCGAGAGACCCAGTACTTC. The variable domain in full, with the rest retrieved from reference TRBV11-3 and TRBJ2-5, is EAGVVQSPRYKIIEKKQPVAFWCNPISGHNTLYWYLQNLGQGPELLIRYENEEAVDDSQLPKDRFSAERLKGVDSTLKIQPAELGDSAVYLCASSLGIRDRGRETQYFGPGTRLLVL.

The V and J genes are TRBV12-3 or TRBV12-4 and TRBJ2-5; 13 bases line up with TRBD2. Trimming at V came to 3 bases and at J to 5 bases, leaving 3 bases not matched to a gene. This CDR3 spans 15 amino acids. Here the CDR3 DNA reads TGTGCCAGCAGTTTGGGACTAGCGGGGATGGAGACCCAGTACTTC. Translation gives CASSLGLAGMETQYF.

This clonotype has only a few counts. The CDR3 sequence is CASSPQGGNTEAFF. DNA for the CDR3: TGTGCCAGCTCACCACAGGGCGGGAACACTGAAGCTTTCTTT. V is TRBV18 and J is TRBJ1-1, with no clear D. The CDR3 has 14 amino acids. The germline gives CDR1 KGHSH, CDR2 LQKENI. Trimming shortened V by 1 base and J by 1 base, and 7 bases separated the two germline ends.

In its sample, this clonotype was seen a few times. This rearrangement joins TRBV24-1 to TRBJ1-2; D perhaps matches TRBD1 (6 bases). This CDR3 has 15 residues. The V gene lost 5 bases and the J gene lost 3 bases, with 15 bases spanning the gap. In germline, CDR1 is KGHDR, CDR2 SFDVKD. The CDR3 sequence: CATSAGQGTDYGYTF. The DNA for the CDR3 is TGTGCCACCAGTGCGGGGCAGGGGACCGACTATGGCTACACCTTC.

In its sample, this clonotype was seen a few times. The chain employs TRBV6-6 and TRBJ1-2; tentative D call: TRBD1 (6 bases). This CDR3 spans 17 amino acids. V was cut by 0 bases and J by 3 bases, with 17 bases left in between. The V gene's germline CDR1 is MNHNY and CDR2 SVGAGI (reference sequence). The CDR3 DNA sequence: TGTGCCAGCAGTTACTCCCCCAAGATTGGACAGTACTATGGCTACACCTTC. Its translation: CASSYSPKIGQYYGYTF.

The gene calls are TRBV5-1 and TRBJ2-5; tentatively, D is TRBD1 or TRBD2 (5 bases each). V dropped 4 bases and J dropped 1 base, with 11 bases sitting between them. Looked up from germline, CDR1 is SGHRS and CDR2 is YFSETQ. The CDR3 spans 14 residues. CDR3 sequence reads: CASSLGTAQETQYF. The CDR3 nucleotides read TGCGCCAGCAGCCTCGGGACGGCCCAAGAGACCCAGTACTTC. Full variable domain (remainder filled in from reference TRBV5-1 and TRBJ2-5): KAGVTQTPRYLIKTRGQQVTLSCSPISGHRSVSWYQQTPGQGLQFLFEYFSETQRNKGNFPGRFSGRQFSNSRSEMNVSTLELGDSALYLCASSLGTAQETQYFGPGTRLLVL.

This chain links TRBV11-2 with TRBJ2-5, with 7 bases identical to TRBD2. There are 14 residues in the CDR3. V was pared by 2 bases and J by 3 bases, with 3 bases of the junction left unmatched. Per germline, CDR1 SGHAT and CDR2 FQNNGV. The CDR3 nucleotides read TGTGCCAGCAGCTTACTGACTAGCAAAGAGACCCAGTACTTC. Translation gives CASSLLTSKETQYF.

The chain has TRBV6-5 and TRBJ2-1; TRBD1 might be the D (6 bases). Germline V gene data show CDR1 as MNHEY and CDR2 as SVGAGI. The CDR3 sequence is 15 residues long. The V end lost 2 bases, the J end lost 6 bases, and 14 bases lay between the germline ends. The CDR3 nucleotides read TGTGCCAGCAGTTACGGGGGCCGCAATCGCAATGAGCAGTTCTTC. Translation gives CASSYGGRNRNEQFF.

The chain joins TRBV7-3 to TRBJ2-5; D may correspond to TRBD1 or TRBD2 (5 bases each). The V end was cut by 1 base, the J end by 4 bases, with 7 bases between. The CDR3 consists of 13 residues. The V gene's germline CDR1 is SGHTA and CDR2 FQGTGA. CDR3 sequence reads: CASSLSGGETQYF. The DNA of the CDR3 is TGTGCCAGCAGCTTAAGTGGGGGAGAGACCCAGTACTTC.

This chain joins TRBV7-7 and TRBJ2-5; 11 bases fit TRBD1. The V gene's germline CDR1 is SSHAT and CDR2 FNYEAQ (reference sequence). The CDR3 totals 15 residues. With 5 bases clipped from V and 0 bases from J, the junction kept 2 bases outside the gene matches. In DNA, the CDR3 is TGTGCCAGCAGCAGGGACAGGGGGTACCAAGAGACCCAGTACTTC. Translation: CASSRDRGYQETQYF.

This clonotype was recorded many times. The chain employs TRBV7-6 and TRBJ2-2; D perhaps matches TRBD1 (6 bases). Germline V gives CDR1 SGHVS, CDR2 FNYEAQ. Between the trimmed V and J ends, which lost 10 bases and 0 bases, there was a span of 15 bases. CDR3 size: 15 residues. In DNA form, the CDR3 reads TGTGCCACAAGGACCGGGACAACGAACACCGGGGAGCTGTTTTTT. Its translation: CATRTGTTNTGELFF.

This clonotype was found a few times. J is TRBJ1-3 and V is TRBV7-2; no definite D call. Germline V gives CDR1 SGHTA, CDR2 FQGNSA. The V end was cut by 3 bases, the J end by 8 bases, with 11 bases between. This CDR3 region has 13 residues. The CDR3, as DNA: TGTGCCAGCAGCTTCTTGGTCGGGTACACCATATATTTT. It specifies CASSFLVGYTIYF.

The chain joins TRBV30 to TRBJ1-1, with D perhaps matching TRBD1 (5 bases). Between the trimmed V and J ends, which lost 4 bases and 4 bases, there was a span of 13 bases. Looked up from germline, CDR1 is GTSNPN and CDR2 is SVGIG (reference sequence). This CDR3 region has 13 residues. The CDR3 reads CAWNLQGTTEAFF. In DNA form, the CDR3 reads TGTGCCTGGAACCTTCAGGGTACCACTGAAGCTTTCTTT.

This clonotype was seen at least ten times. The CDR3 spells CATSDYGATRGVTF. The CDR3 DNA follows: TGTGCCACCAGTGATTATGGGGCAACTCGAGGCGTCACCTTC. The V call is TRBV24-1, the J call TRBJ1-2, with TRBD1 as a possible D gene (5 bases). The CDR3 covers 14 residues. V was trimmed by 2 bases and J by 13 bases, leaving 19 bases between them. Germline V gene sequence: CDR1 KGHDR, CDR2 SFDVKD.

This clonotype was seen a few times. V gene TRBV11-2 combines with J gene TRBJ2-7; tentative D call: TRBD2 (5 bases). This CDR3 contains 15 residues. Germline V gives CDR1 SGHAT, CDR2 FQNNGV. V lost 5 bases to trimming and J lost 2 bases, with 16 bases between them. The CDR3 is CASSRSSGEAYEQYV. The CDR3 DNA follows: TGTGCCAGCAGCCGATCTTCCGGGGAAGCCTACGAGCAGTACGTC.

This clonotype turned up a few times. The genes are TRBV5-1 and TRBJ1-2; D might be TRBD1 (6 bases). The CDR3 consists of 14 residues. V was clipped by 1 base and J by 1 base, with 8 bases between them. The germline V gene has CDR1 SGHRS and CDR2 YFSETQ. The CDR3 sequence: CASSLRTDNYGYTF. In DNA form, the CDR3 reads TGCGCCAGCAGCTTGAGGACAGATAACTATGGCTACACCTTC.

This chain links TRBV2 with TRBJ1-1, with 11 bases that match TRBD1. Trimming took 2 bases from V and 5 from J; bases not matched to a gene: 7. Germline CDR1 and CDR2: SNHLY and FYNNEI. This CDR3 spans 16 amino acids. The CDR3 spells CASSEQGQGVETEAFF. The CDR3 nucleotides read TGTGCCAGCAGTGAACAGGGACAGGGGGTAGAGACTGAAGCTTTCTTT. Full variable domain (remainder filled in from reference TRBV2 and TRBJ1-1): EPEVTQTPSHQVTQMGQEVILRCVPISNHLYFYWYRQILGQKVEFLVSFYNNEISEKSEIFDDQFSVERPDGSNFTLKIRSTKLEDSAMYFCASSEQGQGVETEAFFGQGTRLTVV.

V usage is TRBV7-2 and J usage is TRBJ2-3; TRBD2 agrees at 9 bases. CDR1 SGHTA and CDR2 FQGNSA come from the germline V gene. V was clipped by 1 base and J by 4 bases; unmatched bases: 6. CDR3 length equals 16 residues. The CDR3 protein is CASSLGWRGGSDTQYF. CDR3 DNA: TGTGCCAGCAGCTTAGGTTGGCGGGGGGGTTCAGATACGCAGTATTTT. Looking up the rest from reference TRBV7-2 and TRBJ2-3 gives the full variable domain: GAGVSQSPSNKVTEKGKDVELRCDPISGHTALYWYRQSLGQGLEFLIYFQGNSAPDKSGLPSDRFSAERTGGSVSTLTIQRTQQEDSAVYLCASSLGWRGGSDTQYFGPGTRLTVL.

The table lists this clonotype with many counts. The chain employs TRBV6-6 and TRBJ2-5, with D hard to call. The CDR3 covers 14 residues. V gave up 4 bases and J gave up 10 bases, with 19 bases separating them. CDR1 is MNHNY, CDR2 SVGAGI, per germline (reference sequence). This CDR3 reads CASSSHLEREVQYF. CDR3 nucleotides: TGTGCCAGCAGTTCCCACCTCGAGCGTGAGGTCCAGTACTTC.

At least ten counts were recorded for this clonotype. The chain couples TRBV12-3 or TRBV12-4 to TRBJ2-1; D gene uncertain. V lost 2 bases and J 0 bases, leaving 11 bases between the germline ends. The CDR3 totals 16 residues. CDR3 residues: CASSLTPGSSYNEQFF. The CDR3 DNA is TGTGCCAGCAGTTTAACCCCCGGATCCTCCTACAATGAGCAGTTCTTC.

This clonotype was detected a few times. J is TRBJ1-1 and V is TRBV9, with 8 bases that match TRBD1. There are 14 residues in the CDR3. The junction had 7 bases not matched to a gene; V was cut back by 5 bases and J by 4 bases. Germline lookup yields CDR1 SGDLS and CDR2 YYNGEE. The CDR3 region has the DNA TGTGCCAGCAGGAGGTTAGACAGGGGCACTGAAGCTTTCTTT. This translates into CASRRLDRGTEAFF.

V is TRBV12-3 or TRBV12-4 and J is TRBJ2-1; 7 nucleotides align to TRBD2. With V trimmed by 5 bases and J by 2 bases, 6 bases remained unmatched. The CDR3 has 15 residues. CDR3 DNA: TGTGCCAGCAGTAACAAGCGGGGAACCTACAATGAGCAGTTCTTC. Amino acids: CASSNKRGTYNEQFF.

This clonotype has a handful of counts. The chain couples TRBV7-2 to TRBJ2-2; D is unresolved. CDR1 and CDR2 (germline): SGHTA, FQGNSA. This CDR3 is 13 amino acids long. V was shortened by 1 base and J by 3 bases, with 3 bases between the two germline ends. CDR3 DNA: TGTGCCAGCAGCTTAGTCTACACCGGGGAGCTGTTTTTT. Encoded protein: CASSLVYTGELFF.